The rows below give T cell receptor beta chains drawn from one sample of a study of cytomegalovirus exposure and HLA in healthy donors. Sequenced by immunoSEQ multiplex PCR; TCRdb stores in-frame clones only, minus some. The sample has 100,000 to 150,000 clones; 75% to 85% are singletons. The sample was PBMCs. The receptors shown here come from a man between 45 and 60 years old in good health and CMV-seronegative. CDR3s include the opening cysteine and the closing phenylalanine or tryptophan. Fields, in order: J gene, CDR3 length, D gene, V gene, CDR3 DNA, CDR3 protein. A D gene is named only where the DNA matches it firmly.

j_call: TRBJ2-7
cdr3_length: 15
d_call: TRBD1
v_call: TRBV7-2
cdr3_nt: TGTGCCAGCAGATTTACAGGGGATGTACCCTACGAGCAGTACTTC
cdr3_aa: CASRFTGDVPYEQYF

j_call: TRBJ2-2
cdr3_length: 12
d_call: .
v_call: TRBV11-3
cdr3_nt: TGTGCCAGCAGCCTTCACTCCGGGGAGCTGTTTTTT
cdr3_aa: CASSLHSGELFF

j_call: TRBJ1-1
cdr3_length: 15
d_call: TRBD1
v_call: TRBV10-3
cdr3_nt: TGTGCCATCAGTGAAGGACAGGGAGAAAACACTGAAGCTTTCTTT
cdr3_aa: CAISEGQGENTEAFF

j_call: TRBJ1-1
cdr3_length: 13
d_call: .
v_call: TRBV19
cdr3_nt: TGTGCCAGTAGTATAGGGCAGGACACTGAAGCTTTCTTT
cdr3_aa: CASSIGQDTEAFF

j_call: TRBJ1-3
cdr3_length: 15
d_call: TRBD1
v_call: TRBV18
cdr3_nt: TGTGCCAGCTCCCCCGGGACAGGGGACGGAAACACCATATATTTT
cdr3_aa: CASSPGTGDGNTIYF

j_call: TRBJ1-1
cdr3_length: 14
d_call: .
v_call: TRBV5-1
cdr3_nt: TGCGCCAGCAGCTTGGGGCAGGGCCGGACTGAAGCTTTCTTT
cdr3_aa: CASSLGQGRTEAFF

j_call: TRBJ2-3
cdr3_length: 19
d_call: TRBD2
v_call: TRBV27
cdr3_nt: TGTGCCAGCAGTTTATCCCCACCGGGACTAGCGGGGGGTTCAGATACGCAGTATTTT
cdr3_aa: CASSLSPPGLAGGSDTQYF

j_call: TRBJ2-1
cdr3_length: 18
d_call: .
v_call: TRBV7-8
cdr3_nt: TGTGCCAGCAGCCTCCGGGCCGGGGGGCGGCGCTCCTACAATGAGCAGTTCTTC
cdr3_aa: CASSLRAGGRRSYNEQFF

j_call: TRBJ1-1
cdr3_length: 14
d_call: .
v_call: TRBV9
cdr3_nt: TGTGCCAGCAGCGTAACAAGTATGAACACTGAAGCTTTCTTT
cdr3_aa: CASSVTSMNTEAFF

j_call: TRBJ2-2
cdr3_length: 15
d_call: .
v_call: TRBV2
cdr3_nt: TGTGCCAGCAGTGAAGTCGGGGCGAACACCGGGGAGCTGTTTTTT
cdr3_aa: CASSEVGANTGELFF

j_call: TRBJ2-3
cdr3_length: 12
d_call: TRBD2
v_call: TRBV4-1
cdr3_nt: TGCGCCAGCAGCCTCACGGGGGGTGCGCAGTATTTT
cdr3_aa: CASSLTGGAQYF

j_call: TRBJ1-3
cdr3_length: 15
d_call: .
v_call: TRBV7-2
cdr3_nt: TGTGCCAGCAGCTTGGGTTGGAGCTCTGGAAACACCATATATTTT
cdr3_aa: CASSLGWSSGNTIYF

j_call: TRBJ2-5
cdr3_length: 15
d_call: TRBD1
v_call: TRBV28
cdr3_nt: TGTGCCAGCAGTTTCTGGTACAGGGGGCTAAAGACCCAGTACTTC
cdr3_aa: CASSFWYRGLKTQYF

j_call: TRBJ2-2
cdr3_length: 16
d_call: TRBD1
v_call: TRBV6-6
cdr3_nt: TGTGCCAGCAGTTACATGACAGGGACGAACACCGGGGAGCTGTTTTTT
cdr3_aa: CASSYMTGTNTGELFF

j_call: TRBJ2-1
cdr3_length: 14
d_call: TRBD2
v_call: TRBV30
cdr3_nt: TGTGCCTGGAGCTTCAGCGGGGGGATGAATGAGCAGTTCTTC
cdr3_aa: CAWSFSGGMNEQFF

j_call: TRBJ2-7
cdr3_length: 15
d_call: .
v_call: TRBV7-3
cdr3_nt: TGTGCCAGCAGGTCGGGAGATGGTGCAGGGGGCGAGCAGTACTTC
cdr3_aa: CASRSGDGAGGEQYF

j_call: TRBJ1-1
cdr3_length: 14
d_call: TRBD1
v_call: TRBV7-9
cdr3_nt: TGTGCCAGCAGCTTAGACGGGACAGACACTGAAGCTTTCTTT
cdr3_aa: CASSLDGTDTEAFF

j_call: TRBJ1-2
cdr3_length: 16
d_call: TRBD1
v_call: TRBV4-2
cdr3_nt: TGTGCCAGCAGCCAGGGCGGGACAGGGAAGACGGATGGCTACACCTTC
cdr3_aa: CASSQGGTGKTDGYTF

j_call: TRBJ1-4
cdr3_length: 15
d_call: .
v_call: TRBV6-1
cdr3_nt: TGTGCCAGCAGTGAATCTCAGGGTTTGAATGAAAAACTGTTTTTT
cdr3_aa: CASSESQGLNEKLFF

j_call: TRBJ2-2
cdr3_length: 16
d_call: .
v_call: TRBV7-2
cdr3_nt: TGTGCCAGCAGCCCCGTAGATCCTAGGGGGTCCGGGGAGCTGTTTTTT
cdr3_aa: CASSPVDPRGSGELFF